A single sample gave rise to the 30 T cell receptor beta chains below, sequenced in a study of early T cells in non-severe SARS-CoV-2 infection (dated by TCRdb to the early 2020s). The library was built by means of 5' RACE. Sequencing took place on a NextSeq 500. TCRdb reworked the public reads: Q25 trimming with fastp, MiXCR clone assembly, productive beta chains retained. Entries that share a CDR3 protein sequence are merged under the most common genes and DNA. The sample table shows 85,000 to 100,000 distinct CDR3 sequences, and around 10% are seen once. The ten largest make up less than 5.5% of the sample. The specimen comprised whole blood, sampled at baseline. These receptors originate from an adult who was a healthcare worker with PCR-confirmed SARS-CoV-2 infection or an uninfected control (not recorded which).

This clonotype was seen only a few times. The CDR3 DNA follows: TGCGCCAGCAGCCAAGATTTTGGGACAGGCTCCTACGAGCAGTACTTC. Its protein is CASSQDFGTGSYEQYF. The chain uses TRBV4-1 and TRBJ2-7, with 8 positions matching TRBD1. Germline values: CDR1 MGHRA, CDR2 YSYEKL. The CDR3 sequence is 16 residues long. The V segment lost 0 bases and the J segment 0 bases; nucleotides outside the gene matches: 4.

The chain links TRBV6-5 to TRBJ2-5; D might be TRBD2 (5 bases). Germline CDR1 is MNHEY and CDR2 is SVGAGI. CDR3 size: 14 residues. Trimming removed 6 bases at V and 2 bases at J, with 13 bases between. The CDR3 reads CASSHPSGQETQYF. Here the CDR3 DNA reads TGTGCCAGCAGCCACCCGAGCGGTCAAGAGACCCAGTACTTC.

The chain combines TRBV29-1 with TRBJ1-1, with D maybe TRBD1 (6 bases). V shed 2 bases and J shed 11 bases, with 12 bases lying between them. The CDR3 is 11 residues long. CDR1 is SQVTM, CDR2 ANQGSEA, per germline. This CDR3 reads CSVERGAKAFF. In nucleotides, the CDR3 is TGCAGCGTTGAACGGGGGGCAAAGGCTTTCTTT.

The CDR3 is CASRVLAAMGGSQYF. In DNA, the CDR3 is TGTGCCAGCAGAGTACTAGCGGCGATGGGCGGGTCCCAGTACTTC. V is TRBV2 and J is TRBJ2-5; TRBD2 agrees at 8 bases. CDR3 length: 15 amino acids. V lost 6 bases and J lost 9; bases outside the gene matches: 15. Per germline, CDR1 SNHLY and CDR2 FYNNEI.

This clonotype was detected many times. The chain joins TRBV18 to TRBJ1-2, with a possible D match to TRBD1 (6 bases). This CDR3 spans 15 amino acids. Germline CDR1 and CDR2: KGHSH and LQKENI. V was shortened by 2 bases and J by 5 bases, with 15 bases between the two germline ends. CDR3 amino acids: CASSPKGPQGYGYTF. The DNA for the CDR3 is TGTGCCAGCTCACCAAAAGGTCCACAGGGATATGGCTACACCTTC.

The J gene is TRBJ2-1, the V gene TRBV12-3 or TRBV12-4; 7 nucleotides agree with TRBD1. V was clipped by 6 bases and J by 3 bases; unmatched bases: 8. This CDR3 has 15 amino acids. Here the CDR3 DNA reads TGTGCCAGCAGGAGCCGGGACAGCCTCTACAATGAGCAGTTCTTC. It yields the protein CASRSRDSLYNEQFF.

Many counts were recorded for this clonotype. This chain connects TRBV5-1 to TRBJ2-3; D not certain. Germline CDR1 SGHRS, CDR2 YFSETQ. The CDR3 runs to 14 residues. The ends were cut back, 0 bases at V and 2 bases at J, with 7 bases in the middle. The CDR3 bases are TGCGCCAGCAGCTTGGGGCACTTCACAGATACGCAGTATTTT. Encoded protein: CASSLGHFTDTQYF.

V is TRBV27 and J is TRBJ2-1; D may match TRBD1 or TRBD2 (6 bases each). Germline-derived CDR1 and CDR2 are MNHEY and SMNVEV (reference sequence). Trimming cost V 0 bases and J 15 bases, with 24 bases left between them. This CDR3 is 16 amino acids long. The CDR3 is CASSLSGAGGELGRFF. CDR3 nucleotides: TGTGCCAGCAGTTTATCGGGGGCGGGCGGGGAGTTAGGTCGGTTCTTC.

This clonotype was seen more than once but under ten times. The chain is built from TRBV2 and TRBJ2-3; D is unclear. The CDR3 covers 11 residues. Germline V CDR1 and CDR2: SNHLY, FYNNEI. Trimming took 7 bases from V and 3 from J, leaving 5 bases between them. CDR3 nucleotide sequence: TGTGCCAGCATGAAGACAGATACGCAGTATTTT. This encodes CASMKTDTQYF.

This clonotype was seen ten or more times. J is TRBJ2-2 and V is TRBV20-1; tentative D call: TRBD2 (5 bases). Trimming left V 4 bases short and J 3 bases short, with 9 bases between. The CDR3 runs to 13 residues. The germline gives CDR1 DFQATT, CDR2 SNEGSKA (reference sequence). Written as DNA, the CDR3 is TGCAGTGCTACGGGCGGGTACACCGGGGAGCTGTTTTTT. As protein: CSATGGYTGELFF.

This clonotype was counted between two and nine times. The chain recombines TRBV4-2 with TRBJ2-1, with 7 bases lining up with TRBD2. Trimming cost V 3 bases and J 0 bases; bases outside gene matches: 8. The germline V gene has CDR1 LGHNA and CDR2 YNFKEQ. The length of the CDR3 is 17 residues. The CDR3 bases are TGTGCCAGCAGCCATACTAGCGTCTCGAGCTCCTACAATGAGCAGTTCTTC. As protein: CASSHTSVSSSYNEQFF.

The chain links TRBV5-6 to TRBJ2-3; 14 nucleotides align to TRBD2. Trimming removed 0 bases from V and 11 bases from J; junction bases left unmatched: 5. There are 15 residues in the CDR3. CDR1 and CDR2 from the germline V gene are SGHDT and YYEEEE. This chain's CDR3 is CASSLGLAGGPGQYF. The CDR3 nucleotides are TGTGCCAGCAGCTTGGGACTAGCGGGGGGGCCGGGGCAGTATTTT.

The gene calls are TRBV10-3 and TRBJ1-1, with 7 bases aligning to TRBD1. Germline values: CDR1 ENHRY, CDR2 SYGVKD. V trimming: 8 bases; J trimming: 0 bases; junction bases outside the gene matches: 6. This CDR3 spans 14 amino acids. Here the CDR3 reads CAIASDRMNTEAFF. The CDR3 nucleotides read TGTGCCATCGCTTCGGACAGGATGAACACTGAAGCTTTCTTT.

This clonotype came up a few times. The chain has TRBV27 and TRBJ1-5, with TRBD1 matching over 9 bases. J lost 7 bases, V lost 8 bases, and 15 bases had no gene match. From germline, CDR1 is MNHEY and CDR2 SMNVEV (reference sequence). This CDR3 contains 16 residues. CDR3 DNA sequence: TGTGCCAGCGGCCCCCTGACAGGGGGTAGTTACCAGCCCCAGCATTTT. It yields the protein CASGPLTGGSYQPQHF.

This clonotype appeared many times. The chain joins TRBV29-1 to TRBJ1-2; D perhaps matches TRBD1 (5 bases). Germline assignment: CDR1 SQVTM and CDR2 ANQGSEA. The CDR3 sequence is 13 residues long. Trimming took 5 bases from V and 3 from J, leaving 13 bases between them. CDR3 residues: CSVSGTADYGYTF. DNA of the CDR3: TGCAGCGTTTCAGGGACGGCGGACTATGGCTACACCTTC. Combining the CDR3 with reference TRBV29-1 and TRBJ1-2 gives the whole variable domain SAVISQKPSRDICQRGTSLTIQCQVDSQVTMMFWYRQQPGQSLTLIATANQGSEATYESGFVIDKFPISRPNLTFSTLTVSNMSPEDSSIYLCSVSGTADYGYTFGSGTRLTVV.

This clonotype was found a few times. The chain couples TRBV6-5 to TRBJ2-5; TRBD2 matches 7 bases. Trimming removed 6 bases from V and 5 bases from J; junction bases left unmatched: 12. Germline V lookup: CDR1 MNHEY, CDR2 SVGAGI. The CDR3 consists of 15 residues. CDR3: CASRAAGLGLETQYF. The CDR3, as DNA: TGTGCCAGCAGAGCTGCAGGACTAGGATTGGAGACCCAGTACTTC.

The gene calls are TRBV12-2 and TRBJ2-7; the D call in the table, TRBD2, was not verified against the DNA. TRBV12-2 represents a pseudogene. The CDR3 spans 16 residues. The CDR3 loop is CASRLSRTVVGCEQYF. CDR3 nucleotides: TGTGCAAGTCGCTTATCCAGGACTGTGGTCGGGTGCGAGCAGTACTTC.

The table lists this clonotype with a few counts. The V call is TRBV3-1, the J call TRBJ2-3; D is unresolved. Trimming left V 1 base short and J 2 bases short, with 13 bases between. This CDR3 comprises 16 residues. Germline V gene lookup returns CDR1 LGHDT and CDR2 YNNKEL (reference sequence). The CDR3 nucleotides are TGTGCCAGCAGCCAAGGCGGCGCCACCTACACAGATACGCAGTATTTT. It is translated as CASSQGGATYTDTQYF.

V gene TRBV6-1 combines with J gene TRBJ2-7; TRBD1 matches 7 bases. Per germline, CDR1 MNHNS and CDR2 SASEGT. The CDR3 covers 14 residues. V dropped 4 bases and J dropped 4; count of bases not matched to a gene: 7. The CDR3, as DNA: TGTGCCAGCAGTGGTTTGGGACAGACATACGAGCAGTACTTC. Amino acid sequence: CASSGLGQTYEQYF.

DNA of the CDR3: TGTGCCAGCCAGAGGAATGGACAGGTGGTCACTGAAGCTTTCTTT. Translating gives CASQRNGQVVTEAFF. This chain uses TRBV11-1 with TRBJ1-1; TRBD1 agrees at 7 bases. CDR3 size: 15 residues. The germline V gene encodes CDR1 SGHAT and CDR2 FQDESV (reference sequence). Trimming removed 8 bases from V and 4 bases from J; junction bases left unmatched: 13.

This clonotype came up a few times. This rearrangement joins TRBV7-2 to TRBJ2-5; D gene ambiguous. The CDR3 is 12 amino acids. The V end lost 5 bases, the J end lost 4 bases, and 8 bases lay between the germline ends. Germline values: CDR1 SGHTA, CDR2 FQGNSA. The CDR3 is CASSRTAETQYF. For the CDR3, the DNA is TGTGCCAGCAGCCGGACGGCAGAGACCCAGTACTTC.

This sequence joins TRBV2 and TRBJ1-1; a weak D match, TRBD1 (5 bases). The germline V gene has CDR1 SNHLY and CDR2 FYNNEI. CDR3 size: 12 residues. Trimming pared 8 bases from V and 0 bases from J, leaving 7 bases between. The CDR3, as DNA: TGTGCCAGCGGGACTCTGAACACTGAAGCTTTCTTT. This sequence encodes CASGTLNTEAFF.

At least ten counts were recorded for this clonotype. This chain connects TRBV20-1 to TRBJ2-7, with 7 bases lining up with TRBD1. Germline V gene data show CDR1 as DFQATT and CDR2 as SNEGSKA (reference sequence). After removal of 5 bases from V and 5 bases from J, the junction contained 9 bases not matched to a gene. This CDR3 has 13 residues. CDR3 loop: CSAGRQGNNEQYF. Written as DNA, the CDR3 is TGCAGTGCTGGTAGACAGGGTAACAACGAGCAGTACTTC.

There are a few counts of this clonotype. The V and J genes are TRBV7-2 and TRBJ2-3; D call uncertain. The CDR3 length is 16 residues. The V gene's germline CDR1 is SGHTA and CDR2 FQGNSA. The V end lost 1 base, the J end lost 4 bases, and 15 bases lay between the germline ends. The CDR3 nucleotides read TGTGCCAGCAGCTTAGTCACGGAGCGCCCTTCAGATACGCAGTATTTT. It specifies CASSLVTERPSDTQYF.

The rearrangement uses TRBV27 and TRBJ2-2; D may be TRBD1 (6 bases). CDR1 and CDR2 from the germline V gene are MNHEY and SMNVEV (reference sequence). Trimming removed 3 bases from V and 1 base from J, with 9 bases in between. The CDR3 length is 15 residues. Written as DNA, the CDR3 is TGTGCCAGCAGTTTTCAGACAGGGAACACCGGGGAGCTGTTTTTT. As protein: CASSFQTGNTGELFF.

This clonotype was counted between two and nine times. The V gene is TRBV18, the J gene TRBJ1-2; no firm D call. The ends were cut back, 0 bases at V and 5 bases at J, with 7 bases in the middle. The CDR3 is 13 amino acids. CDR1 is KGHSH and CDR2 is LQKENI in the germline V gene. The CDR3 region is CASSPPAAYGYTF. As DNA, the CDR3 is TGTGCCAGCTCACCACCGGCCGCGTATGGCTACACCTTC.

Here the CDR3 DNA reads TGTGCCAGCAGCTTAGAGCGCCGGGGCACCTACGAGCAGTACTTC. Protein product: CASSLERRGTYEQYF. This sequence joins TRBV7-2 and TRBJ2-7, with D perhaps matching TRBD1 or TRBD2 (5 bases each). The V end was cut by 1 base, the J end by 2 bases, with 12 bases between. CDR3 length: 15 residues. Germline-derived CDR1 and CDR2 are SGHTA and FQGNSA.

This clonotype was counted ten times or more. CDR3 DNA sequence: TGTGCCACTGAGAAACGGACTGACAGACGCAAGTATTTT. Translation gives CATEKRTDRRKYF. The chain uses TRBV24-1 and TRBJ2-3; D possibly uses TRBD1 or TRBD2 (5 bases each). Per germline, CDR1 KGHDR and CDR2 SFDVKD. CDR3 length equals 13 residues. Between the trimmed V and J ends, which lost 10 bases and 13 bases, there was a span of 23 bases.

This clonotype was observed a handful of times. V and J are TRBV7-2 and TRBJ2-1; D possibly corresponds to TRBD2 (5 bases). The CDR3 spans 14 residues. The germline V and J ends were trimmed by 4 bases and 6 bases, with 13 bases remaining between them. Germline V gene data show CDR1 as SGHTA and CDR2 as FQGNSA. CDR3 region: CASSSRGDLNEQFF. CDR3 nucleotides: TGTGCCAGCAGCTCCCGGGGTGACCTCAATGAGCAGTTCTTC.

This clonotype was observed a few times. The rearrangement links TRBV21-1 to TRBJ1-2. TRBV21-1 constitutes a pseudogene. The CDR3 is 14 residues long. CDR3 amino acids: CASSITVHNYGYTF. The CDR3 nucleotides are TGTGCCAGCAGCATAACGGTTCATAACTATGGCTACACCTTC.